This T cell receptor (beta chain) was recovered during a study of early T cells in non-severe SARS-CoV-2 infection. The wider study: Bulk RNA taken from unsorted whole blood was sequenced, leaving chains unpaired.

The CDR3 has 12 residues. Trimming cost V 3 bases and J 6 bases, with 9 bases left between them. Germline V gene data show CDR1 as SGHVS and CDR2 as FNYEAQ. Overall study results and limits: Private and CD4 specificities were missed by VDJdb matching, which favored anti-spike CD8 responses.

From the 5' RACE reads, TCRdb called clonotypes with MiXCR, one entry per CDR3 protein. The table shows 65,000 to 70,000 distinct CDR3 sequences, with 10% to 15% occurring only once. Comment on this clonotype: Its antigen is unknown.

Sequenced sample: whole blood. This TCR was recovered from an adult who was a healthcare worker with PCR-confirmed SARS-CoV-2 infection or an uninfected control (not recorded which). The chain recombines TRBV7-6 with TRBJ2-7; maybe TRBD2 (5 bases). The CDR3 spells CASSLDSGEQYF. The CDR3 bases are TGTGCCAGCAGCTTGGACTCGGGCGAGCAGTACTTC.